The clone carrying this T cell receptor beta chain was observed at least ten times. This sample stems from a study of human T cells and chemical hapten exposure. About the research overall: Patch tests applied 0.01% DPC to the upper back, read at 6 days.

V dropped 2 bases and J dropped 4 bases, with 15 bases sitting between them. The CDR3 has 14 residues. Germline V gene sequence: CDR1 DFQATT, CDR2 SNEGSKA (reference sequence). Time point: patch test 1, 2 weeks after DPC sensitization. Treatment of the sample: therapeutic diphenylcyclopropenone sensitization with weekly scalp DPC. The authors' total RNA extraction used unfractionated whole blood. Original analysis: A per-sample median of about 95,000 TCRs was observed, with counts ranging from roughly 20,000 to 700,000. From the RACE reads, TCRdb called clonotypes with MiXCR, one entry per CDR3 protein. TCRdb, rather than the study authors, made the V and J calls. The sample yields about 120,000 distinct CDR3 sequences, 9.5% to 13% seen once.

The clonotype originates from a woman aged 50 to 60 with alopecia areata. Some clones in this sample may be carry-over from other donors' samples. This rearrangement joins TRBV20-1 to TRBJ2-7, with D perhaps assigned TRBD1 or TRBD2 (5 bases each). The source material was whole blood, sampled in connection with sensitization to the hapten diphenylcyclopropenone (DPC). The CDR3 coding sequence is TGCAGTGCTAGAAGGGGAGTCGTAGCGTACGAGCAGTACTTC. This codes for CSARRGVVAYEQYF.